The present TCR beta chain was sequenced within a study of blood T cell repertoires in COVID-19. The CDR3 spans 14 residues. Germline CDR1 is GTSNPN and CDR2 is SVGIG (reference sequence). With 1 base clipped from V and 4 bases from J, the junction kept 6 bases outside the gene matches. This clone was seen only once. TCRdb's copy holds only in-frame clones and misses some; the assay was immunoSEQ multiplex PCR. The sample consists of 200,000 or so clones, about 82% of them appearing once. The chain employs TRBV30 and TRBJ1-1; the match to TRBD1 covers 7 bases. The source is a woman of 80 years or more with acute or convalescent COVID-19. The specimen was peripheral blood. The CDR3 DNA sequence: TGTGCCTGGAGTGGCCCGGGACAGAGCACTGAAGCTTTCTTT. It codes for CAWSGPGQSTEAFF.